This TCR beta chain stems from a study of blood T cell repertoires in COVID-19. J gave up 5 bases and V 3 bases, and 7 bases lay outside the gene matches. Germline loops: CDR1 KGHSH, CDR2 LQKENI. This CDR3 comprises 15 residues. In the original workflow: How many nucleated cells were present was estimated from reference gene primer amplification. The method was immunoSEQ multiplex PCR; TCRdb's version includes in-frame clones alone and lacks a portion of them. That table furnishes V, J and clone size, whereas the DNA furnished D and trimming. This sample has some 45,000 clones, with more than 70% found just once. This clone was seen once.

The chain combines TRBV18 with TRBJ2-1; 7 bases agree with TRBD2. Sequenced: peripheral blood. This TCR derives from a man in his 70s with acute or convalescent COVID-19. CDR3 bases: TGTGCCAGCTCACCCGGACTGGGGGGGAACAATGAGCAGTTCTTC. It encodes CASSPGLGGNNEQFF.